This T cell receptor (beta chain) was observed in a study of blood T cell repertoires in COVID-19. Assay used: immunoSEQ multiplex PCR; TCRdb lists only in-frame clones, some missing. This sample has fewer than 350,000 clones, with under 95% found just once. Germline V gives CDR1 SGDLS, CDR2 YYNGEE. The CDR3 is 14 amino acids. V was clipped by 0 bases and J by 4 bases, with 11 bases between them. Of note for this clone: The same CDR3 arises from other DNA sequences in this sample as well.

The chain joins TRBV9 to TRBJ2-7; the D gene is possibly TRBD2 (5 bases). The TCR originated in a man aged 35-49 years who had been exposed to COVID-19. The sequenced sample consisted of PBMCs or T cells enriched from blood (not recorded which). The CDR3 loop reads CASSVGDSGYEQYF. In nucleotides, the CDR3 is TGTGCCAGCAGCGTAGGGGATTCGGGGTACGAGCAGTACTTC.